The sequence of this TCR beta chain was determined in a study of Graves' ophthalmopathy and Graves' hyperthyroidism. Investigators amplified TCR beta CDR3 regions from RNA transcripts. Second-round multiplex PCR came after first-round RT-PCR with HTBI primers. TCRdb recomputed calls from the multiplex PCR reads with MiXCR, one row per CDR3 protein. The sample has 150,000 or so distinct CDR3 sequences; roughly two fifths are singletons. This clonotype was recorded at least ten times. One junction end disagrees with the germline gene, perhaps due to a read error. The CDR3 has 11 residues. Germline CDR1 reads PRHDT; CDR2 reads FYEKMQ (reference sequence).

The sample consisted of peripheral blood. The receptor comes from a man between 25 and 39 years old with Graves' ophthalmopathy. This chain joins TRBV13 and TRBJ1-2; D uncertain. As DNA, the CDR3 is TGTGCCAGCAGCTTAGCCGGGAGGGCCATTTTC. Its protein product is CASSLAGRAIF.